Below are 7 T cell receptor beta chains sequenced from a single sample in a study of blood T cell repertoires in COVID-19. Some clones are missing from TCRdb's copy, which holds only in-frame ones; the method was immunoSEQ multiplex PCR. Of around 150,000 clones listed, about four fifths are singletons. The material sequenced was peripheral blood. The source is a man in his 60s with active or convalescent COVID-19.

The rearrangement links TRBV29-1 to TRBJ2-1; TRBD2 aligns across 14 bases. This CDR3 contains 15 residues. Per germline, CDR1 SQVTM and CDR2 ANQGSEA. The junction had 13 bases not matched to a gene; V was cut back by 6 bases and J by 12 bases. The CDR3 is CSVKTGTSGSFGQFF. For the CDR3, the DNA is TGCAGCGTGAAAACCGGGACTAGCGGGAGTTTCGGGCAGTTCTTC.

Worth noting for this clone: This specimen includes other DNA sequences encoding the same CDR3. DNA for the CDR3: TGTGCCAGCTCACCACCCACTAACACCGGGGAGCTGTTTTTT. As protein: CASSPPTNTGELFF. The rearrangement joins TRBV18 to TRBJ2-2; no definite D call. Germline CDR1 is KGHSH and CDR2 is LQKENI. V lost 0 bases and J lost 2, with 4 bases in between. The CDR3 has 14 amino acids.

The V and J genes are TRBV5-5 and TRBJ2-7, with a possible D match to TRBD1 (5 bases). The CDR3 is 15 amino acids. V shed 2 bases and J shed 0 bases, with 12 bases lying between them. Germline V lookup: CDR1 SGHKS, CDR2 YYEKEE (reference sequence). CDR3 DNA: TGTGCCAGCAGCTTCGAAACAGGCCACTCCTACGAGCAGTACTTC. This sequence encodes CASSFETGHSYEQYF.

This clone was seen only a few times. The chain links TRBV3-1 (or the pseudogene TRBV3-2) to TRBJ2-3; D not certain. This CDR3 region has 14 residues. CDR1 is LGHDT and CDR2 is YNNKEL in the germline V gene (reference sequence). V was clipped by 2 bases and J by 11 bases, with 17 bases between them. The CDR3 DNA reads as TGTGCCAGCAGCCAAAAAACCCCAAGCGCACAGCAGTATTTT. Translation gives CASSQKTPSAQQYF.

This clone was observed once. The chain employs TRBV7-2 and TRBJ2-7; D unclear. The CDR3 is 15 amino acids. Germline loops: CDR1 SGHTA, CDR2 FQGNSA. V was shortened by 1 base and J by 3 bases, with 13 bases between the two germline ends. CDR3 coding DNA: TGTGCCAGCAGCTTAGGGAGCTTTTCTAACTACGAGCAGTACTTC. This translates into CASSLGSFSNYEQYF.

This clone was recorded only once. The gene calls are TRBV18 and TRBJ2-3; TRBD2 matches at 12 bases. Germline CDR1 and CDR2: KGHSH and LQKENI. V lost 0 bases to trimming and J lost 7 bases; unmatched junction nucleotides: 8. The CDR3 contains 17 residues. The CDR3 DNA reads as TGTGCCAGCTCACCACCTTTGACTAGCGGGGGCCGCAATACGCAGTATTTT. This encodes CASSPPLTSGGRNTQYF.

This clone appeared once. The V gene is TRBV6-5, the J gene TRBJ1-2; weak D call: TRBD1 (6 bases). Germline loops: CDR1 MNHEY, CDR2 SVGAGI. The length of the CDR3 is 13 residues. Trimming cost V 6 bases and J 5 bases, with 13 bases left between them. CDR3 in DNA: TGTGCCAGCAGATCCGGGGGGCCATATGGCTACACCTTC. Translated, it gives CASRSGGPYGYTF.